These T cell receptor beta chains were read from a single sample in a study of blood T cell repertoires in COVID-19. Measured with immunoSEQ multiplex PCR; TCRdb has only the in-frame clones, and not every one. The data contain some 240,000 clones, around 84% of them seen just once; the ten biggest clones take up less than 2%. Input material: peripheral blood. These receptors were obtained from a woman in her thirties or forties who had recovered from COVID-19. Each CDR3 is given without its conserved first and last residue.

V	J	CDR3
TRBV11-2	TRBJ2-1	ASRFGGKDSSYNEQF
TRBV28	TRBJ2-7	ASRTTGVQEQY
TRBV10-1	TRBJ1-2	ARKQGISYGYT
TRBV6-5	TRBJ2-3	ASSYRGLGTDTQY
TRBV12-3/TRBV12-4	TRBJ2-7	ASSLTGVNEQY
TRBV5-4	TRBJ2-1	ASSPRDSSSYNEQF
TRBV5-1	TRBJ1-6	ASSLLGQGNSPLH
TRBV2	TRBJ1-1	ASREQGAMGTEAF
TRBV6-5	TRBJ1-1	ASSSLDRGTEAF
TRBV3-1/TRBV3-2	TRBJ1-3	ASSQDAGLSGNTIY
TRBV6-1	TRBJ1-4	ASSDPREPAEKLF
TRBV27	TRBJ1-6	ASSSTNRGLSYNSPLH